The sequence of this TCR beta chain was determined in a study of blood T cell repertoires in COVID-19. The germline V gene encodes CDR1 SGHNT and CDR2 YENEEA. Trimming removed 5 bases from V and 2 bases from J, with 7 bases in between. The CDR3 is 12 residues long. Everyone who took part was roughly 18 to 89 years old, and they came from 20 to 25 US areas. Grouping used clinical history reported by participants in a survey and questionnaire. In the study's own analysis: Scientists estimated how many nucleated cells there were by amplifying reference gene primers. Libraries were prepared by immunoSEQ multiplex PCR; TCRdb keeps only in-frame clonotypes and omits some of them. Clone size and V and J calls were adopted from that table, with D and trimming inferred from the DNA. The sample carries some 300,000 clones, around nine tenths recorded once.

The receptor comes from a woman in her thirties or forties who had recovered from COVID-19. Sequences were obtained from PBMCs or T cells enriched from blood (not recorded which). The chain combines TRBV11-3 with TRBJ2-7; no clear D. The DNA for the CDR3 is TGTGCCAGCAGCCCCGGAGCCTACGAGCAGTACTTC. Translation: CASSPGAYEQYF.